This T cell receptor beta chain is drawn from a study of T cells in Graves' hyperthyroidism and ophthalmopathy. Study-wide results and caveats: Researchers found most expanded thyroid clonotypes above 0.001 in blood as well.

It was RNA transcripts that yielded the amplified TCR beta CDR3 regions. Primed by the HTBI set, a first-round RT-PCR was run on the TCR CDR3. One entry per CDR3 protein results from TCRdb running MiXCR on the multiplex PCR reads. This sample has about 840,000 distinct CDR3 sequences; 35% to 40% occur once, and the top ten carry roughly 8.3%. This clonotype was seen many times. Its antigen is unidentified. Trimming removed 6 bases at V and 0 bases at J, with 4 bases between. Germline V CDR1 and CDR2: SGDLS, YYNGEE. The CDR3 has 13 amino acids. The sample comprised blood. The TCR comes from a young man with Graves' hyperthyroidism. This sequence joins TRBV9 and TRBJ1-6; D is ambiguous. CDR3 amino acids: CASTGSYNSPLHF. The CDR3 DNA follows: TGTGCCAGCACCGGCTCCTATAATTCACCCCTCCACTTT.